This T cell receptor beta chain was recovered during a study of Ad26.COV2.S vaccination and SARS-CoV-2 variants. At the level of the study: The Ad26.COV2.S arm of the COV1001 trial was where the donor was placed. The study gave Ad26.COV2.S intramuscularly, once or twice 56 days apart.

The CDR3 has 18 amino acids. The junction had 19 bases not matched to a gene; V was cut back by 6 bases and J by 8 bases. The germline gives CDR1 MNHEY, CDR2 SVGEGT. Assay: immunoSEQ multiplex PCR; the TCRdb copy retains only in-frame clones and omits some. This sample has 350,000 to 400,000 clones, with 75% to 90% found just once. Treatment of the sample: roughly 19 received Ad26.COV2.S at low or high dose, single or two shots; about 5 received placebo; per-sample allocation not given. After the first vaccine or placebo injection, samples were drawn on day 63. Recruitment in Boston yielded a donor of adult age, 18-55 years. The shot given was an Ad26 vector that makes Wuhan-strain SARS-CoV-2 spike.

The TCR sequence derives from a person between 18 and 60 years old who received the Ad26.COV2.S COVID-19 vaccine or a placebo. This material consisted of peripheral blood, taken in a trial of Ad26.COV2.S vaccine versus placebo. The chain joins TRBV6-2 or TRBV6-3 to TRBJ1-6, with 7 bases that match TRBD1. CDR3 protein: CASSPRPPYRGVYSPLHF. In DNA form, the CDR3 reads TGTGCCAGCAGCCCTCGCCCGCCGTACAGGGGTGTCTATTCACCCCTCCACTTT.